The 25 T cell receptor beta chains below were found in one sample sequenced in a study of OX40 agonist ivuxolimab in advanced cancers. The repertoire was sequenced with immunoSEQ multiplex PCR; TCRdb's copy has only in-frame clones and lacks some. The table records about 47,000 clones, approximately 86% of them present only once. The sequences come from CD4+ or CD8+ T cells sorted from blood, collected in a trial of the OX40 agonist ivuxolimab. The origin of the receptors is an adult with an advanced solid tumor such as melanoma, head and neck, liver or kidney cancer.

As for this clone: One junction end disagrees with the germline gene, perhaps due to a read error. The chain combines TRBV19 with TRBJ1-5; TRBD1 might be the D (6 bases). This CDR3 region has 14 residues. Germline values: CDR1 LNHDA, CDR2 SQIVND (reference sequence). The CDR3 coding sequence is TGTGCCAGGAGTAAAGAGTGGGGGGCGTCAGCCCAGCATTTT. Translating gives CARSKEWGASAQHF. Full variable domain (missing parts from reference TRBV19 and TRBJ1-5): DGGITQSPKYLFRKEGQNVTLSCEQNLNHDAMYWYRQDPGQGLRLIYYSQIVNDFQKGDIAEGYSVSREKKESFPLTVTSAQKNPTAFYLCARSKEWGASAQHFGDGTRLSIL.

V usage is TRBV6-5 and J usage is TRBJ2-2; 8 bases fit TRBD2. The CDR3 is made up of 15 amino acids. Germline CDR1 and CDR2: MNHEY and SVGAGI. V lost 1 base to trimming and J lost 4 bases; unmatched junction nucleotides: 2. The CDR3 coding sequence is TGTGCCAGCAGTTACTTCGGGAGGGCCACCGGGGAGCTGTTTTTT. This translates into CASSYFGRATGELFF.

V and J are TRBV6-1 and TRBJ2-2; 7 positions agree with TRBD1. Per the germline V gene, CDR1 is MNHNS and CDR2 is SASEGT. The CDR3 is 15 amino acids. J was trimmed by 3 bases and V by 7 bases; bases with no gene match: 8. CDR3 DNA: TGTGCCAGCATGGCGACAGGGTCGTACACCGGGGAGCTGTTTTTT. Residues: CASMATGSYTGELFF.

The chain links TRBV4-2 to TRBJ1-2; a weak D match, TRBD1 (5 bases). V lost 5 bases to trimming and J lost 6 bases, with 19 bases between them. The CDR3 runs to 15 residues. The germline CDR1 and CDR2 sequences are LGHNA and YNFKEQ. Written as DNA, the CDR3 is TGTGCCAGCAGCTTGGACGGGACTGCCCAACATGGCTACACCTTC. Protein: CASSLDGTAQHGYTF.

This CDR3 reads CASIRQGYGNTIYF. DNA for the CDR3: TGTGCCAGCATCAGACAGGGGTATGGAAACACCATATATTTT. The chain is built from TRBV6-6 and TRBJ1-3, with 8 positions matching TRBD1. Per the germline V gene, CDR1 is MNHNY and CDR2 is SVGAGI (reference sequence). V gave up 7 bases and J gave up 3 bases; unmatched junction bases: 5. The CDR3 consists of 14 residues.

This chain links TRBV23-1 with TRBJ2-1; D is unresolved. TRBV23-1 is flagged as an ORF with uncertain function. This CDR3 has 11 amino acids. V gave up 7 bases and J gave up 6 bases, with 7 bases separating them. DNA of the CDR3: TGCGCCAGCAAACATGGCAATGAGCAGTTCTTC. It encodes CASKHGNEQFF.

The gene calls are TRBV5-6 and TRBJ2-2; a possible D gene is TRBD1 (6 bases). Germline assignment: CDR1 SGHDT and CDR2 YYEEEE. V was trimmed by 2 bases and J by 0 bases, leaving 11 bases between them. The CDR3 sequence is 16 residues long. The CDR3 DNA follows: TGTGCCAGCAGCTTACTTGGGGGCGCGAACACCGGGGAGCTGTTTTTT. Amino acid sequence: CASSLLGGANTGELFF.

V and J are TRBV28 and TRBJ2-2, with D perhaps assigned TRBD1 or TRBD2 (5 bases each). The CDR3 is 14 amino acids. The V and J ends lost 7 bases and 5 bases respectively, with 14 bases between them. CDR1 is MDHEN, CDR2 SYDVKM, per germline. CDR3 DNA: TGTGCCAGCAAAAGGCAGGGAGAGACCGGGGAGCTGTTTTTT. The encoded protein is CASKRQGETGELFF. Full variable domain (remainder filled in from reference TRBV28 and TRBJ2-2): DVKVTQSSRYLVKRTGEKVFLECVQDMDHENMFWYRQDPGLGLRLIYFSYDVKMKEKGDIPEGYSVSREKKERFSLILESASTNQTSMYLCASKRQGETGELFFGEGSRLTVL.

V and J are TRBV7-9 and TRBJ2-3; D not certain. CDR1 is SEHNR and CDR2 is FQNEAQ in the germline V gene (reference sequence). The germline V and J ends were trimmed by 5 bases and 7 bases, with 16 bases remaining between them. This CDR3 region has 14 residues. Here the CDR3 DNA reads TGTGCCAGCAGCGCAGCCACCCATGAAAATACGCAGTATTTT. Protein: CASSAATHENTQYF.

The V call is TRBV14, the J call TRBJ2-7; 10 bases are shared with TRBD2. V lost 3 bases, J lost 6 bases, and 8 bases stayed unmatched. The CDR3 runs to 15 residues. From germline, CDR1 is SGHDN and CDR2 FVKESK. The CDR3 DNA follows: TGTGCCAGCAGCCAGCGCCTAGCGGGAGTAGGCGAGCAGTACTTC. Amino acids: CASSQRLAGVGEQYF.

The gene calls are TRBV6-4 and TRBJ2-7, with 13 bases aligning to TRBD2. The V gene end was trimmed by 6 bases and the J gene end by 2 bases; junction bases not matched to a gene: 4. Germline CDR1 reads MRHNA; CDR2 reads SNTAGT. The CDR3 loop spans 15 amino acids. CDR3 DNA: TGTGCCAGCAGATTGACTAGCGGGGGGCCCTACGAGCAGTACTTC. As protein: CASRLTSGGPYEQYF.

This clone was seen once. The J gene is TRBJ2-5, the V gene TRBV6-6, with D tentatively TRBD2 (6 bases). Between the trimmed V and J ends, which lost 2 bases and 5 bases, there was a span of 6 bases. The V gene's germline CDR1 is MNHNY and CDR2 SVGAGI (reference sequence). The CDR3 is made up of 12 amino acids. The CDR3 DNA reads as TGTGCCAGCAGTTACGGGGGGGAGACCCAGTACTTC. Translating gives CASSYGGETQYF.

V gene TRBV7-9 combines with J gene TRBJ1-4; D is uncertain. Looked up from germline, CDR1 is SEHNR and CDR2 is FQNEAQ (reference sequence). V was shortened by 4 bases and J by 5 bases, with 8 bases between the two germline ends. The CDR3 totals 13 residues. CDR3: CASSSLLNEKLFF. CDR3 sequence (DNA): TGTGCCAGCAGCTCCTTACTGAATGAAAAACTGTTTTTT.

This clone appeared a few times. CDR3 loop: CASSDRDRGTKFF. CDR3 sequence (DNA): TGTGCCAGCAGTGATCGGGACAGGGGTACTAAGTTCTTC. This chain joins TRBV2 and TRBJ2-1; 10 bases are shared with TRBD1. Germline CDR1 and CDR2: SNHLY and FYNNEI. The V gene end was trimmed by 3 bases and the J gene end by 14 bases; junction bases not matched to a gene: 7. CDR3 length: 13 amino acids.

The chain carries TRBV30 and TRBJ2-3; 7 positions agree with TRBD2. The CDR3 is 15 amino acids. Germline trimming cut 5 bases from V and 1 base from J; bases unmatched to any gene: 9. Germline V gene lookup returns CDR1 GTSNPN and CDR2 SVGIG (reference sequence). CDR3 in DNA: TGTGCCTGGGACCCTCTAGCGGAACGCACAGATACGCAGTATTTT. Translating it yields CAWDPLAERTDTQYF.

This chain links TRBV5-1 with TRBJ1-1, with D unclear. Deletions cut 0 bases from V and 10 bases from J, with 16 bases between. The CDR3 consists of 14 residues. The germline CDR1 and CDR2 sequences are SGHRS and YFSETQ. The CDR3 is CASSLATDTMGAFF. The CDR3, as DNA: TGCGCCAGCAGCTTGGCTACGGATACGATGGGAGCTTTCTTT.

The chain has TRBV5-6 and TRBJ2-3, with D perhaps matching TRBD1 (6 bases). The CDR3 has 16 amino acids. Looked up from germline, CDR1 is SGHDT and CDR2 is YYEEEE. V shed 0 bases and J shed 2 bases, with 13 bases lying between them. The CDR3 loop is CASSLDREWYTDTQYF. The CDR3 DNA reads TGTGCCAGCAGCTTGGACAGGGAATGGTACACAGATACGCAGTATTTT.

The gene calls are TRBV10-3 and TRBJ2-7, with 11 nucleotides matching TRBD2. The CDR3 has 16 residues. V was clipped by 2 bases and J by 4 bases; unmatched bases: 7. Germline V gene data show CDR1 as ENHRY and CDR2 as SYGVKD. The DNA of the CDR3 is TGTGCCATCAGTGAGGTCACTAGCGGGGGTCAATACGAGCAGTACTTC. Amino acids: CAISEVTSGGQYEQYF.

This chain links TRBV7-2 with TRBJ2-3; TRBD2 matches 7 bases. The CDR3 length is 16 residues. The ends lost 4 bases at V and 3 bases at J; junction bases unmatched: 10. Germline CDR1 and CDR2: SGHTA and FQGNSA. The CDR3: CASSSSRAGWTDTQYF. Here the CDR3 DNA reads TGTGCCAGCAGCTCCTCTAGAGCGGGATGGACAGATACGCAGTATTTT.

Comments on this clone: At one end the junction does not follow the germline gene, possibly because of a read error. The rearrangement uses TRBV14 and TRBJ2-7; 8 bases align to TRBD2. Germline loops: CDR1 SGHDN, CDR2 FVKESK. The CDR3 loop spans 15 amino acids. The CDR3 DNA reads as TGTGCCAGCAGCCGACTCGGTGGTAGCGGGGCCATCCAGCACTTC. This gives the protein CASSRLGGSGAIQHF.

The genes are TRBV28 and TRBJ2-5; TRBD1 matches at 9 bases. Germline lookup yields CDR1 MDHEN and CDR2 SYDVKM. V lost 10 bases to trimming and J lost 0 bases; unmatched junction nucleotides: 6. CDR3 length equals 14 residues. The CDR3 region is CAISQGANQETQYF. The CDR3 DNA is TGTGCCATCTCACAGGGGGCGAACCAAGAGACCCAGTACTTC.

The chain employs TRBV11-3 and TRBJ2-7; the D is unclear. V was clipped by 1 base and J by 0 bases, with 13 bases between them. Germline V gene data show CDR1 as SGHNT and CDR2 as YENEEA. The CDR3 contains 16 residues. This CDR3 reads CASSLGRVWSSYEQYF. The CDR3 nucleotides are TGTGCCAGCAGCTTAGGTAGGGTTTGGAGCTCCTACGAGCAGTACTTC. The complete variable domain, with remaining parts taken from reference TRBV11-3 and TRBJ2-7, reads EAGVVQSPRYKIIEKKQPVAFWCNPISGHNTLYWYLQNLGQGPELLIRYENEEAVDDSQLPKDRFSAERLKGVDSTLKIQPAELGDSAVYLCASSLGRVWSSYEQYFGPGTRLTVT.

The CDR3 nucleotides are TGCGCCAGCAGCCTCGGGACAGGGGGTACCTACGAGCAGTACTTC. Protein: CASSLGTGGTYEQYF. This chain uses TRBV4-1 with TRBJ2-7; TRBD1 matches 11 bases. Trimming removed 4 bases from V and 2 bases from J; junction bases left unmatched: 4. Germline V lookup: CDR1 MGHRA, CDR2 YSYEKL. The CDR3 consists of 15 residues.

V and J are TRBV5-4 and TRBJ2-5, with D possibly matching TRBD2 (6 bases). V gave up 3 bases and J gave up 3 bases, with 9 bases separating them. From germline, CDR1 is SGHNT and CDR2 YYREEE (reference sequence). The CDR3 extends over 13 amino acids. The CDR3 DNA is TGTGCCAGCAGCTCGCCGGGAGAAGAGACCCAGTACTTC. It specifies CASSSPGEETQYF.

The V gene is TRBV6-5, the J gene TRBJ1-1; perhaps TRBD1 as D (5 bases). The CDR3 covers 12 residues. The germline CDR1 and CDR2 sequences are MNHEY and SVGAGI. V was cut by 6 bases and J by 7 bases, with 12 bases left in between. In nucleotides, the CDR3 is TGTGCCAGCAGGACTGGGGGTCTTGAAGCTTTCTTT. It specifies CASRTGGLEAFF.